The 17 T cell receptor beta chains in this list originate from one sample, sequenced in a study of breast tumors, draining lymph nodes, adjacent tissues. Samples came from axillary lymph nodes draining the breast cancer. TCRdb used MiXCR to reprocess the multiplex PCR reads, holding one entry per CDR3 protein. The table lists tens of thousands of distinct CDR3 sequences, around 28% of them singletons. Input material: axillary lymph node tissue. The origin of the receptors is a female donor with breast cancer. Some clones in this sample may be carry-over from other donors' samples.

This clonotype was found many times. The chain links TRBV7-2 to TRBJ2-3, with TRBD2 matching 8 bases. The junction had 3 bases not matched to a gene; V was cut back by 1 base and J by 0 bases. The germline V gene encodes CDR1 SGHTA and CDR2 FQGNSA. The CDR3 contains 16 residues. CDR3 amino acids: CASSLVGGRSTDTQYF. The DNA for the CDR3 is TGTGCCAGCAGCTTAGTGGGCGGGAGGAGCACAGATACGCAGTATTTT.

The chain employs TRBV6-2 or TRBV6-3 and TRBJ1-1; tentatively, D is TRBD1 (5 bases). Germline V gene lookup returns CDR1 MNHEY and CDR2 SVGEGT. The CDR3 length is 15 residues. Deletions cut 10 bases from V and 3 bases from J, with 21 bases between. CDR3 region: CATKRAGLLDTEAFF. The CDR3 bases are TGTGCCACGAAACGGGCGGGACTCCTGGACACTGAAGCTTTCTTT.

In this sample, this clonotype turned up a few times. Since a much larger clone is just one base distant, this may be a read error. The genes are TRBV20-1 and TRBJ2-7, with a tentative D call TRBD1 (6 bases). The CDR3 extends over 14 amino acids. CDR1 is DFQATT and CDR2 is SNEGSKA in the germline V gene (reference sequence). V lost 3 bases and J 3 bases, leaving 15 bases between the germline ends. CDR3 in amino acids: CSARLQGKVYEQYF. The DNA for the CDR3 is TGCAGTGCTAGGCTACAGGGAAAAGTCTACGAGCAGTACTTC.

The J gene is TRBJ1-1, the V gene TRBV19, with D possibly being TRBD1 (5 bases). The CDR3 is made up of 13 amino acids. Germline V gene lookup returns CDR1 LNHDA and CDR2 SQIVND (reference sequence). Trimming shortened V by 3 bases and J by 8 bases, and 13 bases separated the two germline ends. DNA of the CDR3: TGTGCCAGTAGTATCTATTCGGGACGGGAAGCTTTCTTT. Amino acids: CASSIYSGREAFF.

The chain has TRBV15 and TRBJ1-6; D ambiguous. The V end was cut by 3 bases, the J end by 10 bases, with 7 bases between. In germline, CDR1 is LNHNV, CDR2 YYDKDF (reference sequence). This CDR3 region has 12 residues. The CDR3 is CATSRENSPLHF. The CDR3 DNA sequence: TGTGCCACCAGCAGGGAAAACTCACCCCTCCACTTT.

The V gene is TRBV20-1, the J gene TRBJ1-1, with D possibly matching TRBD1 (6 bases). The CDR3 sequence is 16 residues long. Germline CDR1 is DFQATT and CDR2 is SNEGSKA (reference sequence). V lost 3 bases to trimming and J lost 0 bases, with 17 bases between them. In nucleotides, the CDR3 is TGCAGTGCTAGTAATCCGGGACAACGAATGAACACTGAAGCTTTCTTT. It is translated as CSASNPGQRMNTEAFF.

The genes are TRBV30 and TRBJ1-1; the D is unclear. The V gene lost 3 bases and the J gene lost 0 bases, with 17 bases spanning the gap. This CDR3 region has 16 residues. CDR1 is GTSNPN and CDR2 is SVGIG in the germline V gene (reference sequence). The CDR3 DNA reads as TGTGCCTGGAGCACCCTAGACCGGCCCTTGAACACTGAAGCTTTCTTT. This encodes CAWSTLDRPLNTEAFF.

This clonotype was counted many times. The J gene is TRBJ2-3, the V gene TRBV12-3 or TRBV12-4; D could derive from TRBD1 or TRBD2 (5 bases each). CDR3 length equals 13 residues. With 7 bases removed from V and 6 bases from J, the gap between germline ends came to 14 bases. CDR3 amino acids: CASTALWGDTQYF. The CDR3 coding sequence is TGTGCCAGCACGGCACTGTGGGGGGATACGCAGTATTTT.

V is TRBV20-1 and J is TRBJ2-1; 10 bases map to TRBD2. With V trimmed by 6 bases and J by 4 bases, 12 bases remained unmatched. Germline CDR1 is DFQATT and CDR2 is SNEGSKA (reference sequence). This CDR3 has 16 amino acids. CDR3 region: CSASLAGGGFYNEQFF. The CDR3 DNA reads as TGCAGTGCATCATTAGCGGGGGGTGGCTTTTACAATGAGCAGTTCTTC.

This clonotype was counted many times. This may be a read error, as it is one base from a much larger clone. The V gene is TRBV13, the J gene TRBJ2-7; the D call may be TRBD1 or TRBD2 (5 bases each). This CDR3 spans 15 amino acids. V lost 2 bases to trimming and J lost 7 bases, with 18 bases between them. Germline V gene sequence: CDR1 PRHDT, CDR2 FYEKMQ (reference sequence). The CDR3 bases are TGTGCCAGCAGCTTACGGGGCTCTAGGGAGAGGGAGCAGTACTTC. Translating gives CASSLRGSREREQYF.

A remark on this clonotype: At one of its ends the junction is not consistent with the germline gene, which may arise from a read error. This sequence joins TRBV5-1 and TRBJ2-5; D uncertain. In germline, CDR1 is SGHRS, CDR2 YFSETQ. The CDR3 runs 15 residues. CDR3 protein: CASSLGDIPHETRYF. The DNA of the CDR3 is TGCGCCAGCAGCTTGGGTGACATACCACACGAGACCCGGTACTTC.

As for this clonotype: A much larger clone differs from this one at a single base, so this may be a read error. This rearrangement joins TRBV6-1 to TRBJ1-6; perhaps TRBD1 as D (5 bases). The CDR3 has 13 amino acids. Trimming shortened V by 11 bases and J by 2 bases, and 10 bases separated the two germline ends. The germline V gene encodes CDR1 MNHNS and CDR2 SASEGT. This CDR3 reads CAGWDAYNSPLHF. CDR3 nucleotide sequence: TGTGCCGGCTGGGACGCCTATAATTCACCCCTCCACTTT.

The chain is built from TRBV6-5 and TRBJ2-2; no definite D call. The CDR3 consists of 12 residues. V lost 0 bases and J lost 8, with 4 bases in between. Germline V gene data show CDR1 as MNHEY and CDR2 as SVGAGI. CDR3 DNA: TGTGCCAGCAGTTACTCGACAGGGGAGCTGTTTTTT. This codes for CASSYSTGELFF.

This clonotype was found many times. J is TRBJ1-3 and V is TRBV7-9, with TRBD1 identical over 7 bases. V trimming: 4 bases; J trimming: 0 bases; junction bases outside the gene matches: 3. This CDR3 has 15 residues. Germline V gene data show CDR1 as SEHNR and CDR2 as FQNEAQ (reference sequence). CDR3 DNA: TGTGCCAGCAGCTGGGGACAGTACTCTGGAAACACCATATATTTT. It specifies CASSWGQYSGNTIYF.

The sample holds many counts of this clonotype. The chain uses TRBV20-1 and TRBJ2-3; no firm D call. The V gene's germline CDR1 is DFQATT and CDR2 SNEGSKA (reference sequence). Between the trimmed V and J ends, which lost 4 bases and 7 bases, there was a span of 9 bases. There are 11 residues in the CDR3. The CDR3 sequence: CSANAVNTQYF. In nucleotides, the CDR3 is TGCAGTGCTAACGCGGTAAATACGCAGTATTTT.

CDR3 region: CASSPPTGVGSGNTIYF. CDR3 in DNA: TGTGCCAGCAGTCCTCCTACCGGGGTGGGCTCTGGAAACACCATATATTTT. The chain joins TRBV2 to TRBJ1-3, with D hard to call. Germline assignment: CDR1 SNHLY and CDR2 FYNNEI. Trimming pared 5 bases from V and 0 bases from J, leaving 17 bases between. This CDR3 contains 17 residues.

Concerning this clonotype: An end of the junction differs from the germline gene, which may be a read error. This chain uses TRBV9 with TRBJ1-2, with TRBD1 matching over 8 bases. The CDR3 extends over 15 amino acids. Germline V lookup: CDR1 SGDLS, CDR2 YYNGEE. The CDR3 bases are TGCGCCAGCAGCGCCGGGACAGGAAACAACTATGGCTCCACCTTC. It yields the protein CASSAGTGNNYGSTF.